Each of the 15 T cell receptor beta chains below was sequenced from the same sample in a study of T cells after yellow fever vaccination. TCRdb recomputed calls from the 5' RACE reads with MiXCR, one row per CDR3 protein. The repertoire holds about 57,000 distinct CDR3 sequences, with 7.4% as singletons. Sequenced here: CD8+ T cells sorted from PBMCs, sampled 15 days after the yellow fever booster vaccination. Every receptor here comes from a man under 40 who received the YFV17D yellow fever vaccine.

This clonotype was counted ten times or more. This chain joins TRBV20-1 and TRBJ2-7; the match to TRBD1 covers 9 bases. This CDR3 spans 14 amino acids. The V gene's germline CDR1 is DFQATT and CDR2 SNEGSKA (reference sequence). With 6 bases clipped from V and 1 base from J, the junction kept 7 bases outside the gene matches. This CDR3 is CSAHQGQGSYEQYF. The CDR3 coding sequence is TGCAGTGCCCACCAGGGACAGGGATCCTACGAGCAGTACTTC.

The table lists this clonotype with many counts. The chain carries TRBV19 and TRBJ2-5; 8 bases map to TRBD1. Germline V lookup: CDR1 LNHDA, CDR2 SQIVND (reference sequence). V dropped 8 bases and J dropped 4; count of bases not matched to a gene: 6. The CDR3 runs 13 residues. CDR3 sequence: CASAPTGGETQYF. The CDR3 DNA reads as TGTGCCAGTGCACCCACAGGGGGAGAGACCCAGTACTTC.

This clonotype has ten or more counts. One end of the junction is discordant with germline, which a read error may explain. J is TRBJ2-1 and V is TRBV7-7, with 9 positions matching TRBD1. CDR3 length: 14 amino acids. Germline CDR1 and CDR2: SSHAT and FNYEAQ (reference sequence). CDR3 protein: CASSLGTGWDEQFF. Written as DNA, the CDR3 is TGTGCTAGCAGCCTAGGGACAGGGTGGGATGAGCAGTTCTTC.

The table lists this clonotype with many counts. CDR3 sequence reads: CASSEGMSSYNEQFF. The CDR3 DNA reads as TGTGCCAGCAGTGAGGGAATGAGCTCCTACAATGAGCAGTTCTTC. The V and J genes are TRBV2 and TRBJ2-1; D is uncertain. The V end lost 3 bases, the J end lost 0 bases, and 9 bases lay between the germline ends. CDR1 and CDR2 from the germline V gene are SNHLY and FYNNEI. The CDR3 contains 15 residues. Drawing the rest from reference TRBV2 and TRBJ2-1, the complete variable domain is EPEVTQTPSHQVTQMGQEVILRCVPISNHLYFYWYRQILGQKVEFLVSFYNNEISEKSEIFDDQFSVERPDGSNFTLKIRSTKLEDSAMYFCASSEGMSSYNEQFFGPGTRLTVL.

There are many counts of this clonotype. V is TRBV4-3 and J is TRBJ1-1; D possibly corresponds to TRBD1 (5 bases). Germline V gene data show CDR1 as LGHNA and CDR2 as YSLEER. Trimming removed 0 bases from V and 4 bases from J, with 12 bases in between. The CDR3 is made up of 15 amino acids. The CDR3 region has the DNA TGCGCCAGCAGCCAAGATACCGACAGCCGCACTGAAGCTTTCTTT. Translation: CASSQDTDSRTEAFF.

This clonotype was seen a handful of times. The chain links TRBV19 to TRBJ2-7, with D tentatively TRBD1 or TRBD2 (8 bases each). Germline assignment: CDR1 LNHDA and CDR2 SQIVND (reference sequence). CDR3 length: 17 amino acids. V was trimmed by 5 bases and J by 3 bases, leaving 23 bases between them. The chain's CDR3 is CASSAGGLGQGGYEQYF. CDR3 coding DNA: TGTGCCAGTAGTGCGGGGGGACTCGGACAGGGAGGCTACGAGCAGTACTTC.

This clonotype is medium-sized in the sample. The V gene is TRBV6-2 or TRBV6-3, the J gene TRBJ2-7; the match to TRBD1 covers 8 bases. From germline, CDR1 is MNHEY and CDR2 SVGEGT. The CDR3 has 16 residues. Unmatched junction bases numbered 12, after V lost 5 bases and J lost 3 bases. This CDR3 reads CASSGNTGGWNYEQYF. The DNA for the CDR3 is TGTGCCAGCAGTGGCAATACAGGGGGATGGAACTACGAGCAGTACTTC.

In this sample, this clonotype turned up many times. V and J are TRBV5-1 and TRBJ2-1; D remains unclear. V gave up 0 bases and J gave up 5 bases, with 9 bases separating them. The germline V gene has CDR1 SGHRS and CDR2 YFSETQ. The CDR3 is 14 amino acids. CDR3 nucleotide sequence: TGCGCCAGCAGCTTGGTTGCGTTTAACAATGAGCAGTTCTTC. Amino acids: CASSLVAFNNEQFF. The full variable domain, completed using reference TRBV5-1 and TRBJ2-1, is KAGVTQTPRYLIKTRGQQVTLSCSPISGHRSVSWYQQTPGQGLQFLFEYFSETQRNKGNFPGRFSGRQFSNSRSEMNVSTLELGDSALYLCASSLVAFNNEQFFGPGTRLTVL.

In this sample, this clonotype turned up many times. This chain joins TRBV7-2 and TRBJ1-6; unclear D gene. Germline V gives CDR1 SGHTA, CDR2 FQGNSA. The CDR3 sequence is 16 residues long. V shed 1 base and J shed 0 bases, with 7 bases lying between them. The CDR3 nucleotides are TGTGCCAGCAGCTTAGAGGTTGTCTCCTATAATTCACCCCTCCACTTT. This codes for CASSLEVVSYNSPLHF.

The DNA for the CDR3 is TGCGCCAGCCGGGACAGGCTTAACTACAATGAGCAGTTCTTC. Protein product: CASRDRLNYNEQFF. The V and J genes are TRBV5-1 and TRBJ2-1; TRBD1 aligns across 8 bases. V gave up 7 bases and J gave up 3 bases; unmatched junction bases: 6. The CDR3 totals 14 residues. The germline V gene has CDR1 SGHRS and CDR2 YFSETQ.

Ten or more counts support this clonotype. J is TRBJ1-1 and V is TRBV19; 8 positions match TRBD1. CDR3 size: 15 residues. Germline V gives CDR1 LNHDA, CDR2 SQIVND (reference sequence). J gave up 10 bases and V 1 base, and 11 bases lay outside the gene matches. The chain's CDR3 is CASSIGTGNSRRAFF. DNA of the CDR3: TGTGCCAGTAGTATAGGGACAGGGAACAGCAGGCGAGCTTTCTTT.

This clonotype was seen ten or more times. V gene TRBV7-8 combines with J gene TRBJ2-3; D possibly corresponds to TRBD2 (6 bases). V lost 10 bases and J 2 bases, leaving 13 bases between the germline ends. Germline V gene data show CDR1 as SGHVS and CDR2 as FQNEAQ. The CDR3 is 13 residues long. CDR3 sequence reads: CAIRDLNTDTQYF. CDR3 DNA: TGTGCCATTCGGGACTTAAACACAGATACGCAGTATTTT.

This clonotype was found many times. The chain's CDR3 is CASSDSGSTEAFF. The CDR3 coding sequence is TGCGCCAGCAGCGACAGTGGGAGCACTGAAGCTTTCTTT. The chain recombines TRBV5-1 with TRBJ1-1; TRBD1 might be the D (5 bases). This CDR3 is built from 13 residues. V lost 4 bases and J lost 4, with 11 bases in between. Germline CDR1 is SGHRS and CDR2 is YFSETQ.

Many counts were recorded for this clonotype. The chain uses TRBV10-1 and TRBJ2-7; 7 bases fit TRBD1. This CDR3 contains 14 residues. Germline CDR1 and CDR2: WNHNN and SYGVQD (reference sequence). V lost 6 bases and J lost 3; bases outside the gene matches: 8. In DNA form, the CDR3 reads TGCGCCAGCAGCGAAACACCAGGGGGCTACGAGCAGTACTTC. Translation: CASSETPGGYEQYF.

The table lists this clonotype with many counts. The chain joins TRBV7-2 to TRBJ2-3; tentative D call: TRBD2 (6 bases). This CDR3 comprises 13 residues. The V end was cut by 2 bases, the J end by 5 bases, with 8 bases between. Germline V gene sequence: CDR1 SGHTA, CDR2 FQGNSA. In nucleotides, the CDR3 is TGTGCCAGCAGCTTATTCGGGGGAGATACGCAGTATTTT. Translated: CASSLFGGDTQYF. Full variable domain (missing parts from reference TRBV7-2 and TRBJ2-3): GAGVSQSPSNKVTEKGKDVELRCDPISGHTALYWYRQSLGQGLEFLIYFQGNSAPDKSGLPSDRFSAERTGGSVSTLTIQRTQQEDSAVYLCASSLFGGDTQYFGPGTRLTVL.